These T cell receptor beta chains were read from a single sample in a study of blood T cell repertoires in COVID-19. Data came from immunoSEQ multiplex PCR; TCRdb stores just in-frame clones and leaves some out. The table lists 35,000 to 45,000 clones, about 85% of them singletons. Sample: peripheral blood. The origin of the receptors is a woman at least 80 years old with acute or convalescent COVID-19. The CDR3 runs from the conserved cysteine through the conserved F or W. Each record gives: J gene, D gene, V gene, clone size, CDR3 DNA, CDR3 protein. The D gene is left open where the match is weak. Clone size is shown for a subset of rows, as once, few, many or a class of expanded clone.

TRBJ2-1 | TRBD2 | TRBV2 | NA | TGTGCCAGCATGGGAGGGAGCTCCTACAATGAGCAGTTCTTC | CASMGGSSYNEQFF
TRBJ2-1 | TRBD2 | TRBV7-9 | once | TGTGCCAGAGGGACTAGCGGGAGAAATGAGCAGTTCTTC | CARGTSGRNEQFF
TRBJ1-1 | NA | TRBV11-2 | NA | TGTGCCAGCAGGTACGGGGGAGCGCTGAACACTGAAGCTTTCTTT | CASRYGGALNTEAFF
TRBJ2-5 | NA | TRBV6-5 | NA | TGTGCCAGCAGCGAGACTCGGGAGACCCAGTACTTC | CASSETRETQYF
TRBJ1-4 | TRBD1 | TRBV19 | NA | TGTGCCAGTAGTTTTTGGACAGGGAAGAATGAAAAACTGTTTTTT | CASSFWTGKNEKLFF
TRBJ1-1 | TRBD1 | TRBV5-6 | NA | TGTGCCAGCAGCGGGACAGCGAGACCTAAAGCTTTCTTT | CASSGTARPKAFF
TRBJ2-3 | NA | TRBV11-2 | NA | TGTGCCAGCAGCAAAGGTCAGGGTAGCACAGATACGCAGTATTTT | CASSKGQGSTDTQYF
TRBJ2-1 | TRBD2 | TRBV10-3 | NA | TGTGCCATCGGACTAGCGGTAACAGAGGGTGAGCAGTTCTTC | CAIGLAVTEGEQFF
TRBJ2-7 | TRBD2 | TRBV5-4 | NA | TGTGCCAGCAGCTTGGCGACTAGCGGGAGGTACGAGCAGTACTTC | CASSLATSGRYEQYF
TRBJ2-5 | NA | TRBV2 | NA | TGTGCCAGCAGTGAAATGGCTAGCCGTGGCGAGACCCAGTACTTC | CASSEMASRGETQYF
TRBJ1-4 | TRBD1 | TRBV5-8 | NA | TGTGCCAGCAGCGCTACAGGGGGCGCGTCGGAAAAACTGTTTTTT | CASSATGGASEKLFF
TRBJ2-5 | NA | TRBV7-8 | NA | TGTGCCAGCAGCTTCCCCTTCGCTAGCGAGGAGACCCAGTACTTC | CASSFPFASEETQYF
TRBJ2-7 | TRBD2 | TRBV28 | NA | TGTGCCAGCAGTTCCCCCGGGGGGAGCTACGAGCAGTACTTC | CASSSPGGSYEQYF
TRBJ1-4 | NA | TRBV7-2 | NA | TGTGCCAGCAGCTTAAGCTACTCGGCGGGGAAACTGTTTTTT | CASSLSYSAGKLFF
TRBJ1-2 | TRBD1 | TRBV19 | NA | TGTGCCAGTACCCGACAGGGGGCAGATGGCTACACCTTC | CASTRQGADGYTF
TRBJ2-4 | NA | TRBV7-9 | NA | TGTGCCAGCAGCCGCTATCTAAACATTCAGTACTTC | CASSRYLNIQYF
TRBJ2-3 | TRBD1 | TRBV5-5 | NA | TGTGCCAGCAGCCCGGACAGGGTCAGAGATACGCAGTATTTT | CASSPDRVRDTQYF
TRBJ2-7 | NA | TRBV18 | once | TGTGCCAGCTCACCGGCCAACCAGTACGAGCAGTACTTC | CASSPANQYEQYF
TRBJ1-4 | TRBD1 | TRBV28 | NA | TGTGCCAGCAGTAGGACAGGGTGGGGATCACTCACTCGTGATGAAAAACTGTTTTTT | CASSRTGWGSLTRDEKLFF
TRBJ2-6 | NA | TRBV6-5 | NA | TGTGCCAGCAGTTACGGGAGCTCTGGGGCCAACGTCCTGACTTTC | CASSYGSSGANVLTF
TRBJ2-1 | TRBD2 | TRBV5-6 | NA | TGTGCCAGCAGCGGACTAGCGGGAGGGCTCAATGAGCAGTTCTTC | CASSGLAGGLNEQFF
TRBJ2-7 | NA | TRBV18 | once | TGTGCCAGCTCATTCCAGGGCTACTACGAGCAGTACTTC | CASSFQGYYEQYF
TRBJ2-1 | TRBD2 | TRBV18 | NA | TGTGCCAGCTCACCCTCACTAGCGGGAGTGGTTGAGCAGTTCTTC | CASSPSLAGVVEQFF
TRBJ1-3 | NA | TRBV28 | few | TGTGCCAGCAGTTTGGGGCCGGGCTCTGGAAACACCATATATTTT | CASSLGPGSGNTIYF
TRBJ2-3 | NA | TRBV19 | NA | TGTGCCAGTAGTACCCAATGGGTGACGGGTGTCACAGATACGCAGTATTTT | CASSTQWVTGVTDTQYF
TRBJ1-2 | NA | TRBV28 | NA | TGTGCCAGCAGTTCCAGGGGAATAGGGTACTATGGCTACACCTTC | CASSSRGIGYYGYTF
TRBJ2-1 | TRBD2 | TRBV5-4 | once | TGTGCCAGCAGTCCCGGGACTAGCGGATACAATGAGCAGTTCTTC | CASSPGTSGYNEQFF
TRBJ2-3 | TRBD2 | TRBV15 | NA | TGTGCCACCAGTAGCGGGAGCACAGATACGCAGTATTTT | CATSSGSTDTQYF
TRBJ2-1 | TRBD2 | TRBV4-1 | NA | TGCGCCAGCAGCCAAGATTTAGCGGGAGTTAATGAGCAGTTCTTC | CASSQDLAGVNEQFF
TRBJ2-1 | NA | TRBV2 | NA | TGTGCCAGCAGTGAAACGGGAAGGGTGGGCAATGAGCAGTTCTTC | CASSETGRVGNEQFF
TRBJ2-1 | TRBD2 | TRBV7-9 | NA | TGTGCCAGCAGCTTAATAATAGCGGGAAACAATGAGCAGTTCTTC | CASSLIIAGNNEQFF
TRBJ2-1 | TRBD1 | TRBV27 | few | TGTGCCAGCGCGAGGTCGGGGACAGGCTACAATGAGCAGTTCTTC | CASARSGTGYNEQFF
TRBJ1-1 | NA | TRBV5-5 | NA | TGTGCCAGCAGCTTAAGTCCAGGGTGGAGCACTGAAGCTTTCTTT | CASSLSPGWSTEAFF
TRBJ2-2 | NA | TRBV2 | NA | TGTGCCAGCAGGGGGCCAGAGAACACCGGGGAGCTGTTTTTT | CASRGPENTGELFF
TRBJ2-7 | TRBD1 | TRBV6-1 | NA | TGTGCCAGCAGTGAGGCTACCGGACAGGGGGTCTACGAGCAGTACTTC | CASSEATGQGVYEQYF
TRBJ2-1 | TRBD2 | TRBV5-1 | NA | TGCGCCAGCAGCCCGGGGGGACTAGCGGCAAGCTACAATGAGCAGTTCTTC | CASSPGGLAASYNEQFF
TRBJ2-5 | TRBD2 | TRBV2 | NA | TGTGCCAGCAGGACGTCTGTGGGCGGGGGTCAAGAGACCCAGTACTTC | CASRTSVGGGQETQYF
TRBJ2-3 | TRBD1 | TRBV2 | NA | TGTGCCAGCAAGGACAGGGGGGGTACAGATACGCAGTATTTT | CASKDRGGTDTQYF